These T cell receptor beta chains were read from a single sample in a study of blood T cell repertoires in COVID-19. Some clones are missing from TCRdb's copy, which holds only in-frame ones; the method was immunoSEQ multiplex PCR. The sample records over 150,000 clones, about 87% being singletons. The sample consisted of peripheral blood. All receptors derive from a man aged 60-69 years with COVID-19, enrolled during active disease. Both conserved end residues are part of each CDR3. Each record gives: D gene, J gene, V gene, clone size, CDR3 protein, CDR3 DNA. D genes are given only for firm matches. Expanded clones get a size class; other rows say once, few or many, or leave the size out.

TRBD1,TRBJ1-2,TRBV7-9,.,CASSTRTGGSGYTF,TGTGCCAGCAGTACGCGGACAGGGGGCTCTGGCTACACCTTC
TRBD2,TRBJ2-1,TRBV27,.,CASRLGRGGLNEQFF,TGTGCCAGCAGACTAGGGCGGGGGGGCCTCAATGAGCAGTTCTTC
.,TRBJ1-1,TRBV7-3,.,CASSRETSTEAFF,TGTGCCAGCAGCCGTGAGACAAGCACTGAAGCTTTCTTT
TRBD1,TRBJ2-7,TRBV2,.,CASIPRTGGGQYF,TGTGCCAGCATCCCTAGGACAGGGGGGGGGCAGTACTTC
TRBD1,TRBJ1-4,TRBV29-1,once,CSVLIDRGLEKLFF,TGCAGCGTTCTTATCGACAGGGGGCTTGAAAAACTGTTTTTT
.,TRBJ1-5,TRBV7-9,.,CASSSDRNLNQPQHF,TGTGCCAGCAGCTCCGACAGGAACCTTAATCAGCCCCAGCATTTT
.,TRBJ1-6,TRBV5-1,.,CASSRRDNSPLHF,TGCGCCAGCAGCAGGAGAGATAATTCACCCCTCCACTTT
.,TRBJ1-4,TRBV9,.,CASSVSPGATNEKLFF,TGTGCCAGCAGCGTATCCCCAGGGGCAACTAATGAAAAACTGTTTTTT
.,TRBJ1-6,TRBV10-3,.,CAIRSSSYNSPLHF,TGTGCCATCAGGTCGAGCTCCTATAATTCACCCCTCCACTTT
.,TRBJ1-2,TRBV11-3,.,CASSPAARGGYTF,TGTGCCAGCAGTCCGGCGGCCCGGGGAGGCTACACCTTC
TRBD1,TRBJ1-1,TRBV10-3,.,CAIRTDRVGTEAFF,TGTGCCATCAGAACAGACAGGGTGGGGACTGAAGCTTTCTTT
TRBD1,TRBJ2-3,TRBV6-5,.,CASSYGTGTYADTQYF,TGTGCCAGCAGTTACGGGACAGGGACGTACGCAGATACGCAGTATTTT
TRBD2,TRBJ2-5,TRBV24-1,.,CATSDQRELQTQYF,TGTGCCACCAGTGATCAGCGGGAGCTTCAGACCCAGTACTTC
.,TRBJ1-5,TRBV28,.,CASSLHGSNQPQHF,TGTGCCAGCAGCCTGCACGGTAGCAATCAGCCCCAGCATTTT
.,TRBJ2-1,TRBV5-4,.,CASSLAGGGNEQFF,TGTGCCAGCAGCTTGGCCGGAGGCGGCAATGAGCAGTTCTTC
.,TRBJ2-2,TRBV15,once,CATSRGGPGNTGELFF,TGTGCCACCAGCAGAGGGGGCCCTGGCAACACCGGGGAGCTGTTTTTT
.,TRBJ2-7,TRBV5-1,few,CASSLGQGSEQYF,TGCGCCAGCAGCTTGGGTCAGGGATCCGAGCAGTACTTC
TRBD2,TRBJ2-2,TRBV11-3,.,CASSLVTGGTGELFF,TGTGCCAGCAGCTTAGTCACGGGGGGAACCGGGGAGCTGTTTTTT
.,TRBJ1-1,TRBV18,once,CASSPPAGNMNTEAFF,TGTGCCAGCTCACCACCGGCGGGGAACATGAACACTGAAGCTTTCTTT
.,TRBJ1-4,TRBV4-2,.,CASSPAGDNEKLFF,TGTGCCAGCAGCCCGGCGGGAGATAATGAAAAACTGTTTTTT